Below are 27 T cell receptor beta chains sequenced from a single sample in a study of vaccination effects on CD4 cells after COVID-19. Assay: immunoSEQ multiplex PCR; the TCRdb copy retains only in-frame clones and omits some. Of more than 35,000 clones listed, 72% are singletons. Their recognized antigens are unknown. Subsequent to a culture period of roughly 11 days, CD4+ T cells were isolated. Each person got two doses of an mRNA SARS-CoV-2 vaccine, BNT162b2 or mRNA-1273. Sample: CD4+ T cells from PBMCs cultured without peptide, taken after COVID-19 vaccination. These receptors came from a human donor who received a COVID-19 vaccine.

This clone came up a few times. The CDR3 sequence is CASSSVGGAQHF. As DNA, the CDR3 is TGTGCCAGCAGTTCCGTAGGAGGGGCCCAGCATTTT. The V gene is TRBV27, the J gene TRBJ1-5; maybe TRBD1 (5 bases). The CDR3 extends over 12 amino acids. The V gene lost 4 bases and the J gene lost 11 bases, with 12 bases spanning the gap. Germline-derived CDR1 and CDR2 are MNHEY and SMNVEV (reference sequence).

In its sample, this clone was seen once. J is TRBJ2-3 and V is TRBV18, with D possibly matching TRBD2 (5 bases). Trimming cost V 3 bases and J 4 bases, with 5 bases left between them. The CDR3 contains 12 residues. Germline lookup yields CDR1 KGHSH and CDR2 LQKENI. CDR3 nucleotide sequence: TGTGCCAGCTCACCGCGGGCAGATACGCAGTATTTT. Its translation is CASSPRADTQYF.

DNA of the CDR3: TGTGCCAGCAGCTTAGTGGAGACCCAGTACTTC. Its protein is CASSLVETQYF. The V call is TRBV11-2, the J call TRBJ2-5; D unclear. V lost 1 base and J lost 5, with 2 bases in between. This CDR3 is 11 amino acids long. CDR1 and CDR2 (germline): SGHAT, FQNNGV. Drawing the rest from reference TRBV11-2 and TRBJ2-5, the complete variable domain is EAGVAQSPRYKIIEKRQSVAFWCNPISGHATLYWYQQILGQGPKLLIQFQNNGVVDDSQLPKDRFSAERLKGVDSTLKIQPAKLEDSAVYLCASSLVETQYFGPGTRLLVL.

This clone was detected a few times. The rearrangement uses TRBV6-6 and TRBJ2-3, with 7 bases that match TRBD1. CDR1 is MNHNY, CDR2 SVGAGI, per germline (reference sequence). The CDR3 consists of 14 residues. The V and J ends lost 5 bases and 2 bases, in that order; junction bases with no gene match: 4. For the CDR3, the DNA is TGTGCCAGCAGTCCCGGACAGGTCACAGATACGCAGTATTTT. The encoded protein is CASSPGQVTDTQYF.

V and J are TRBV5-1 and TRBJ1-6; D is possibly TRBD1 (6 bases). This CDR3 region has 16 residues. Between the trimmed V and J ends, which lost 5 bases and 0 bases, there was a span of 12 bases. Germline-derived CDR1 and CDR2 are SGHRS and YFSETQ. This CDR3 reads CASRPGQSSYNSPLHF. DNA for the CDR3: TGCGCCAGCAGGCCAGGACAGAGCTCCTATAATTCACCCCTCCACTTT.

The V and J genes are TRBV5-1 and TRBJ1-1; TRBD1 matches at 7 bases. Trimming removed 0 bases from V and 6 bases from J; junction bases left unmatched: 8. The CDR3 covers 15 residues. Germline V gene lookup returns CDR1 SGHRS and CDR2 YFSETQ. The DNA of the CDR3 is TGCGCCAGCAGCTTGGGACAGGGAGGTTTGGCTGAAGCTTTCTTT. The encoded protein is CASSLGQGGLAEAFF.

The CDR3 sequence: CASSRSGEETQYF. In DNA, the CDR3 is TGTGCCAGCTCGAGAAGCGGCGAAGAGACCCAGTACTTC. This sequence joins TRBV18 and TRBJ2-5; a weak D match, TRBD2 (5 bases). The CDR3 sequence is 13 residues long. Trimming took off 6 bases at V and 3 bases at J, with 11 bases between the two ends. The germline V gene encodes CDR1 KGHSH and CDR2 LQKENI.

The chain uses TRBV20-1 and TRBJ2-7, with 8 nucleotides matching TRBD2. Unmatched junction bases numbered 10, after V lost 3 bases and J lost 0 bases. The CDR3 contains 16 residues. Per germline, CDR1 DFQATT and CDR2 SNEGSKA (reference sequence). CDR3 protein: CSASGVAGTSSYEQYF. DNA for the CDR3: TGCAGTGCTAGTGGGGTCGCCGGGACTAGCTCCTACGAGCAGTACTTC.

The chain uses TRBV24-1 and TRBJ2-7; no reliable D call. The V gene lost 4 bases and the J gene lost 4 bases, with 10 bases spanning the gap. Looked up from germline, CDR1 is KGHDR and CDR2 is SFDVKD. The CDR3 runs to 13 residues. CDR3 sequence (DNA): TGTGCCACCAGTGACCCGAACAGTTACGAGCAGTACTTC. Translation: CATSDPNSYEQYF.

This clone occurred a few times. The rearrangement links TRBV5-1 to TRBJ2-6; 8 bases match TRBD1. The V gene's germline CDR1 is SGHRS and CDR2 YFSETQ. With 3 bases clipped from V and 0 bases from J, the junction kept 8 bases outside the gene matches. The CDR3 spans 18 residues. The DNA of the CDR3 is TGCGCCAGCAGCTACAAGACAGGGGCCATCTCTGGGGCCAACGTCCTGACTTTC. Translation: CASSYKTGAISGANVLTF.

The J gene is TRBJ1-1, the V gene TRBV29-1; tentative D call: TRBD1 (6 bases). The V gene lost 6 bases and the J gene lost 2 bases, with 13 bases spanning the gap. This CDR3 has 13 residues. Germline V gene lookup returns CDR1 SQVTM and CDR2 ANQGSEA. The DNA of the CDR3 is TGCAGCGTAAAACAGGGAACCAACACTGAAGCTTTCTTT. Its protein is CSVKQGTNTEAFF.

This clone was observed once. The genes are TRBV5-1 and TRBJ2-3; 7 bases align to TRBD2. Germline V lookup: CDR1 SGHRS, CDR2 YFSETQ. V was clipped by 2 bases and J by 0 bases; unmatched bases: 6. This CDR3 comprises 16 residues. Here the CDR3 reads CASSFFAGESTDTQYF. The CDR3 DNA reads TGCGCCAGCAGCTTTTTCGCGGGGGAAAGCACAGATACGCAGTATTTT.

This clone was observed once. This chain connects TRBV10-2 to TRBJ2-7, with 13 bases fitting TRBD2. Germline V gene lookup returns CDR1 WSHSY and CDR2 SAAADI. The J segment lost 3 bases and the V segment lost 6 bases, leaving 5 bases of the junction unmatched. This CDR3 spans 15 amino acids. CDR3 protein: CASRPGTSGNYEQYF. The CDR3 nucleotides are TGCGCCAGCAGACCCGGGACTAGCGGGAACTACGAGCAGTACTTC.

The V call is TRBV3-1 (or the pseudogene TRBV3-2), the J call TRBJ2-2, with D possibly matching TRBD2 (5 bases). CDR3 size: 15 residues. Between the trimmed V and J ends, which lost 5 bases and 2 bases, there was a span of 12 bases. Germline V gene data show CDR1 as LGHDT and CDR2 as YNNKEL (reference sequence). CDR3 nucleotides: TGTGCCAGCAGCGGAGTAGCGCTTAACACCGGGGAGCTGTTTTTT. It codes for CASSGVALNTGELFF.

The chain couples TRBV10-3 to TRBJ2-7; TRBD2 agrees at 7 bases. V shed 5 bases and J 2 bases; nucleotides not matched to a gene: 27. The CDR3 has 21 amino acids. Germline V gives CDR1 ENHRY, CDR2 SYGVKD. CDR3 loop: CAISSSRLAGDLGSAPYEQYF. CDR3 DNA sequence: TGTGCCATCAGTTCCAGCCGACTAGCTGGGGATCTGGGGTCGGCCCCCTACGAGCAGTACTTC.

The genes are TRBV11-2 and TRBJ2-7; the match to TRBD2 covers 14 bases. CDR1 is SGHAT and CDR2 is FQNNGV in the germline V gene. CDR3 length: 13 amino acids. Trimming took 5 bases from V and 6 from J; bases not matched to a gene: 0. The CDR3 nucleotides read TGTGCCAGCAGCGGACTAGCGGGAGGCGAGCAGTACTTC. This sequence encodes CASSGLAGGEQYF.

The chain has TRBV5-1 and TRBJ2-4, with D tentatively TRBD2 (7 bases). The V gene's germline CDR1 is SGHRS and CDR2 YFSETQ. V gave up 3 bases and J gave up 6 bases, with 13 bases separating them. The CDR3 spans 14 residues. CDR3 sequence: CASSYAGEGNIQYF. DNA for the CDR3: TGCGCCAGCAGCTACGCAGGGGAGGGAAACATTCAGTACTTC. The full variable domain, its missing parts supplied by reference TRBV5-1 and TRBJ2-4, is KAGVTQTPRYLIKTRGQQVTLSCSPISGHRSVSWYQQTPGQGLQFLFEYFSETQRNKGNFPGRFSGRQFSNSRSEMNVSTLELGDSALYLCASSYAGEGNIQYFGAGTRLSVL.

Only a few counts were recorded for this clone. The rearrangement uses TRBV18 and TRBJ1-5, with D possibly matching TRBD1 (5 bases). Trimming pared 3 bases from V and 4 bases from J, leaving 10 bases between. The germline V gene encodes CDR1 KGHSH and CDR2 LQKENI. This CDR3 region has 14 residues. The CDR3 loop reads CASSPGQSNQPQHF. CDR3 DNA sequence: TGTGCCAGCTCACCGGGGCAGAGTAATCAGCCCCAGCATTTT.

The J gene is TRBJ2-2, the V gene TRBV30, with D perhaps matching TRBD2 (5 bases). CDR1 GTSNPN and CDR2 SVGIG come from the germline V gene (reference sequence). The germline V and J ends were trimmed by 0 bases and 6 bases, with 11 bases remaining between them. CDR3 length: 14 amino acids. The CDR3 bases are TGTGCCTGGAGTGTACTGAGAGGGTCCGGGGAGCTGTTTTTT. Translated, it gives CAWSVLRGSGELFF.

J is TRBJ1-6 and V is TRBV4-1; no clear D. Germline CDR1 reads MGHRA; CDR2 reads YSYEKL. Trimming took 0 bases from V and 0 from J, leaving 15 bases between them. The CDR3 has 19 residues. In DNA, the CDR3 is TGCGCCAGCAGCCAAGACAGGTTTGGACTTAGCTCCTATAATTCACCCCTCCACTTT. It codes for CASSQDRFGLSSYNSPLHF.

This chain links TRBV11-3 with TRBJ2-3; TRBD2 aligns across 11 bases. Trimming cost V 1 base and J 4 bases; bases outside gene matches: 1. The CDR3 spans 15 residues. In germline, CDR1 is SGHNT, CDR2 YENEEA. This CDR3 reads CASSLGTSGSDTQYF. CDR3 nucleotides: TGTGCCAGCAGCTTAGGGACTAGCGGGTCAGATACGCAGTATTTT. The whole variable domain, filled in from reference TRBV11-3 and TRBJ2-3, reads EAGVVQSPRYKIIEKKQPVAFWCNPISGHNTLYWYLQNLGQGPELLIRYENEEAVDDSQLPKDRFSAERLKGVDSTLKIQPAELGDSAVYLCASSLGTSGSDTQYFGPGTRLTVL.

This clone was counted a single time. This chain joins TRBV5-4 and TRBJ2-4; maybe TRBD2 (6 bases). Trimming left V 3 bases short and J 3 bases short, with 10 bases between. From germline, CDR1 is SGHNT and CDR2 YYREEE (reference sequence). The CDR3 contains 14 residues. CDR3 protein: CASSYRGNKNIQYF. The CDR3 nucleotides are TGTGCCAGCAGCTACCGGGGGAACAAAAACATTCAGTACTTC. Full variable domain (remainder filled in from reference TRBV5-4 and TRBJ2-4): ETGVTQSPTHLIKTRGQQVTLRCSSQSGHNTVSWYQQALGQGPQFIFQYYREEENGRGNFPPRFSGLQFPNYSSELNVNALELDDSALYLCASSYRGNKNIQYFGAGTRLSVL.

The chain has TRBV3-1 (or the pseudogene TRBV3-2) and TRBJ2-3; a weak D match, TRBD2 (5 bases). V was shortened by 2 bases and J by 4 bases, with 7 bases between the two germline ends. The CDR3 spans 13 residues. Germline values: CDR1 LGHDT, CDR2 YNNKEL (reference sequence). DNA of the CDR3: TGTGCCAGCAGCCAACTTAGCGCAGATACGCAGTATTTT. This codes for CASSQLSADTQYF.

V and J are TRBV2 and TRBJ2-5; D uncertain. The CDR3 sequence is 13 residues long. Germline lookup yields CDR1 SNHLY and CDR2 FYNNEI. V was cut by 4 bases and J by 5 bases, with 11 bases left in between. The CDR3 sequence: CASSVYRGETQYF. For the CDR3, the DNA is TGTGCCAGCAGTGTTTACAGAGGCGAGACCCAGTACTTC.

This rearrangement joins TRBV29-1 to TRBJ2-2; 7 bases are a match to TRBD1. CDR3 length: 12 residues. The germline gives CDR1 SQVTM, CDR2 ANQGSEA. V trimming: 4 bases; J trimming: 7 bases; junction bases outside the gene matches: 3. CDR3 DNA: TGCAGCGTTGTAAGGACAGGCGGGGAGCTGTTTTTT. It yields the protein CSVVRTGGELFF.

This clone came up a few times. The chain is built from TRBV15 and TRBJ2-7, with D perhaps TRBD1 (7 bases). The V end lost 1 base, the J end lost 3 bases, and 13 bases lay between the germline ends. This CDR3 is built from 15 residues. The germline CDR1 and CDR2 sequences are LNHNV and YYDKDF (reference sequence). This CDR3 reads CATSRGQGGRYEQYF. The CDR3 DNA reads TGTGCCACCAGCAGAGGACAGGGAGGACGCTACGAGCAGTACTTC.

The V and J genes are TRBV27 and TRBJ1-6; no clear D. Germline CDR1 and CDR2: MNHEY and SMNVEV (reference sequence). This CDR3 is built from 15 residues. Trimming left V 4 bases short and J 6 bases short, with 13 bases between. The DNA of the CDR3 is TGTGCCAGCAGTTCAATACCGGGAGGTAATTCACCCCTCCACTTT. It yields the protein CASSSIPGGNSPLHF.